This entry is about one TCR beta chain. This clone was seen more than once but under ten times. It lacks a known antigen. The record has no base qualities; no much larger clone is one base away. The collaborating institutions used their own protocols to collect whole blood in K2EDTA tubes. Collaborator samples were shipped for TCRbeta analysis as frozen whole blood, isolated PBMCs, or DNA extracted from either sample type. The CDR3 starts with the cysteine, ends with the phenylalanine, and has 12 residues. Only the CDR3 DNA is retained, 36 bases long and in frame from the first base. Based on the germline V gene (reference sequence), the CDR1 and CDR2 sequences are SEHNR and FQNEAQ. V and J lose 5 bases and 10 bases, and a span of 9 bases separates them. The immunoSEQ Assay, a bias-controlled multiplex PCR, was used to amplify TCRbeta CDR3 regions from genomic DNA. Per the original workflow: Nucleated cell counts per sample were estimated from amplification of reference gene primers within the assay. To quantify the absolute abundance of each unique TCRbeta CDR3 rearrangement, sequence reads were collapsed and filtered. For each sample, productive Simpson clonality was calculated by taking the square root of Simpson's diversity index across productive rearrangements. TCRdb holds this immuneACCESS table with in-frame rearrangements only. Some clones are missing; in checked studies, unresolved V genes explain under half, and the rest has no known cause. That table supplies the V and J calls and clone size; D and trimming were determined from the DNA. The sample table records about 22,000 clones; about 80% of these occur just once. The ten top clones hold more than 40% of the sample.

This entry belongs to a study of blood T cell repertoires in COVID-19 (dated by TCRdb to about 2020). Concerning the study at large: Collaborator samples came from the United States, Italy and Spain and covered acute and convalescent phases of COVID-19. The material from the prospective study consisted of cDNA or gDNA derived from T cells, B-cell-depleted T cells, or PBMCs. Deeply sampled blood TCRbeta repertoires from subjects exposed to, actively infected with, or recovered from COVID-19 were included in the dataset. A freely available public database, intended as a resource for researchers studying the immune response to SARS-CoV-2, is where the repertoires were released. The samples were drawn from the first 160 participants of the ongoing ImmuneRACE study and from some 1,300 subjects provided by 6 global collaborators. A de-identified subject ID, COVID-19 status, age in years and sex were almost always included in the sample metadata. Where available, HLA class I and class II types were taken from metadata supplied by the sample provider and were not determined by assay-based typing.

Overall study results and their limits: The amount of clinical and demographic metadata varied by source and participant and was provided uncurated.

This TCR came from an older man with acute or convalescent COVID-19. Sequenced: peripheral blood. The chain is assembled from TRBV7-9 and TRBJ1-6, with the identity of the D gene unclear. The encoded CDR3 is CASSPDSSPLHF. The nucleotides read TGTGCCAGCAGCCCGGACTCGTCACCCCTCCACTTT.